This T cell receptor (beta chain) was sequenced in a study of blood T cell repertoires in COVID-19. Study-wide context: Both acute and convalescent COVID-19 samples were obtained from the United States, Italy and Spain.

Remarks on this clone: This same CDR3 is encoded by further DNA sequences in the sample.

Authors' processing steps: Amplification of reference gene primers provided the estimated nucleated cell counts. Clones were sequenced by immunoSEQ multiplex PCR, and TCRdb holds only the in-frame ones, with some missing. From that table come the V and J calls and clone size; the DNA was used to work out D and trimming. Of about 210,000 clones in the sample, around 90% were seen once. Trimming shortened V by 1 base and J by 2 bases, and 6 bases separated the two germline ends. The CDR3 has 14 residues. Germline V CDR1 and CDR2: LGHDT, YNNKEL (reference sequence). V usage is TRBV3-1 (or the pseudogene TRBV3-2) and J usage is TRBJ1-3; no clear D. This receptor was taken from a man younger than 45 with acute or convalescent COVID-19. The sequencing input was peripheral blood. The CDR3 region has the DNA TGTGCCAGCAGCCAAGGCAGTCCTGGAAACACCATATATTTT. Its protein is CASSQGSPGNTIYF.